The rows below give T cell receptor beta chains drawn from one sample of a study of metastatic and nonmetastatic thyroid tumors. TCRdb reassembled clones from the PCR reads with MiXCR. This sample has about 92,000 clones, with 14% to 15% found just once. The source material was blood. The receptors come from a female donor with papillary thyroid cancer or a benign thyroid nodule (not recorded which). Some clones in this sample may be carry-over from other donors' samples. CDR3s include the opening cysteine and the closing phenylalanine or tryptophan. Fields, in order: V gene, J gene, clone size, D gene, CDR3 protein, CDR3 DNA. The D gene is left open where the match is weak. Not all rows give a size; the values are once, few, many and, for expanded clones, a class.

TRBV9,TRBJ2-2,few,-,CASSVTQCNNTGELFF,TGTGCCAGCAGCGTAACACAGTGTAACAACACCGGGGAGCTGTTTTTT
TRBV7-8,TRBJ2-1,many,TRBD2,CASSYRLAGVYNEQFF,TGTGCCAGCAGTTATCGACTAGCGGGGGTCTACAATGAGCAGTTCTTC
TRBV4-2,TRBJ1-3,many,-,CASSQVGGNTIYF,TGTGCCAGCAGCCAAGTAGGAGGAAACACCATATATTTT
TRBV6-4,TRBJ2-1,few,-,CASRLGLNEQFF,TGTGCCAGCAGGTTGGGGCTGAATGAGCAGTTCTTC
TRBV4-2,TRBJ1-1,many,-,CASSQVGGNTEAFF,TGTGCCAGCAGCCAAGTGGGAGGGAACACTGAAGCTTTCTTT
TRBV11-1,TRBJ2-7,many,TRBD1,CASSGTGIPYEQYF,TGTGCCAGCAGCGGGACAGGGATACCCTACGAGCAGTACTTC
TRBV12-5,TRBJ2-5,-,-,CASGLSLLGETQYF,TGTGCTAGTGGTTTGTCCCTCCTCGGGGAGACCCAGTACTTC
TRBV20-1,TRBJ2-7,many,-,CSARVVVTYEQYF,TGCAGTGCTAGAGTAGTAGTGACCTACGAGCAGTACTTC
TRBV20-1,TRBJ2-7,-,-,CSARDLNRGGESYEQYF,TGCAGTGCTAGAGATCTGAATAGAGGGGGGGAATCCTACGAGCAGTACTTC
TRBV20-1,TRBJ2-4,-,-,CITQQRLLSAKNIQYF,TGCATTACCCAACAAAGGCTACTCAGCGCCAAAAACATTCAGTACTTC
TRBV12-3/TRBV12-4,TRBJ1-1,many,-,CASSLEGNTEAFF,TGTGCCAGCAGTTTAGAAGGGAACACTGAAGCTTTCTTT
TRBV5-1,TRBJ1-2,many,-,CASSLVPDGYTF,TGCGCCAGCAGCTTGGTCCCAGATGGCTACACCTTC
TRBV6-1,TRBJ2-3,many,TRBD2,CASSGAGRTSGLASTQYF,TGTGCCAGCAGTGGAGCTGGCCGGACTAGCGGGCTAGCGAGTACGCAGTATTTT
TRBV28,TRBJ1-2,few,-,CASERDRTGYTF,TGTGCCAGCGAAAGAGATAGGACTGGTTACACCTTC
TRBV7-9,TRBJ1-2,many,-,CASSLGETFYTF,TGTGCCAGCAGCTTAGGAGAGACATTCTACACCTTC
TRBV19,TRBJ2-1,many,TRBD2,CASSKSSGTYNEQFF,TGTGCCAGTAGTAAGTCTAGCGGCACCTACAATGAGCAGTTCTTC
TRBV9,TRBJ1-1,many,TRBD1,CASSLQGGNMNTEAFF,TGTGCCAGCAGCCTACAGGGGGGCAACATGAACACTGAAGCTTTCTTT
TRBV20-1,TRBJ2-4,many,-,CSASGAGRGKNIQYF,TGCAGTGCTTCAGGTGCCGGTCGTGGCAAAAACATTCAGTACTTC
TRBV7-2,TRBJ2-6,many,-,CASSPARERFWGANVLTF,TGTGCCAGCAGCCCCGCCCGGGAGCGCTTTTGGGGGGCCAACGTCCTGACTTTC
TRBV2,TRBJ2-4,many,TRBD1,CASWGQGASIQYF,TGTGCCAGTTGGGGGCAGGGGGCGTCTATTCAGTACTTC
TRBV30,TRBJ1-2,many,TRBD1,CAWSPPGQGAFGYTF,TGTGCCTGGAGTCCCCCGGGACAGGGGGCCTTTGGCTACACCTTC
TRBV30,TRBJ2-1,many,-,CAWSGQMYNEQFF,TGTGCCTGGAGTGGACAAATGTACAATGAGCAGTTCTTC
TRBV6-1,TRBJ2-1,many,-,CASSPWGGGAHNEQFF,TGTGCCAGCAGCCCCTGGGGGGGCGGGGCTCACAATGAGCAGTTCTTC
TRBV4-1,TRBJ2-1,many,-,CASSQVGVLDEQFF,TGCGCCAGCAGCCAAGTGGGAGTGCTGGATGAGCAGTTCTTC
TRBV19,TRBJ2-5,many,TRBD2,CASGDYLQETQYF,TGTGCCAGTGGGGACTACTTACAAGAGACCCAGTACTTC
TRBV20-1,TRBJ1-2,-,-,CSARFFQGSFGYTF,TGCAGTGCTAGATTTTTCCAGGGTAGTTTTGGCTACACCTTC
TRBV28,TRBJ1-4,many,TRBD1,CASSPGGAKADEKLFF,TGTGCCAGCAGTCCAGGGGGCGCGAAGGCTGATGAAAAACTGTTTTTT
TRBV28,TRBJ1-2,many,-,CASGQHPGGYTF,TGTGCCAGCGGACAGCACCCGGGAGGCTACACCTTC
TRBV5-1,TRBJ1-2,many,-,CASSFRADYGYTF,TGCGCCAGCAGCTTCCGAGCAGACTATGGCTACACCTTC
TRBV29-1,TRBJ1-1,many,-,CSVEDEDTEAFF,TGCAGCGTTGAAGATGAGGACACTGAAGCTTTCTTT
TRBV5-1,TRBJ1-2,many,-,CASSLGGGRNGYTF,TGCGCCAGCAGCTTGGGGGGGGGCCGAAATGGCTACACCTTC
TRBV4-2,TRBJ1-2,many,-,CASSQDGSRGYTF,TGTGCCAGCAGCCAAGATGGGTCGAGAGGCTACACCTTC
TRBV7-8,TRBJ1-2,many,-,CASSLGAQGIGGYTF,TGTGCCAGCAGCTTAGGTGCACAGGGTATCGGTGGCTACACCTTC
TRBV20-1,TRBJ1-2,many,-,CSARDDSTYGYTF,TGCAGTGCTAGAGACGACAGTACCTATGGCTACACCTTC
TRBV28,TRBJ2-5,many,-,CASSPWGETQYF,TGTGCCAGCAGCCCCTGGGGTGAGACCCAGTACTTC
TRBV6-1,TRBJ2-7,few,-,CASRQGNEQYF,TGTGCCAGCAGACAGGGAAACGAGCAGTACTTC
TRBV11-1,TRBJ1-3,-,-,CASSSTPLAGPIEIHTIYF,TGTGCCAGCAGCTCTACCCCCCTTGCAGGGCCTATCGAGATCCACACCATATATTTT
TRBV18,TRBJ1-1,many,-,CASSPLGPPMNTEAFF,TGTGCCAGCTCACCACTTGGGCCCCCGATGAACACTGAAGCTTTCTTT
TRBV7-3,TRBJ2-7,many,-,CASSLGGTDSYEQYF,TGTGCCAGCAGCCTGGGCGGGACGGACTCCTACGAGCAGTACTTC
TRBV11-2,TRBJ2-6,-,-,CASSTGGPSGANVLTF,TGTGCCAGCAGTACAGGAGGACCCTCTGGCGCCAACGTCCTGACTTTC
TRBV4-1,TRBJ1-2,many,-,CASSQAALGPGSYTF,TGCGCCAGCAGCCAAGCAGCCCTAGGACCAGGGAGCTACACCTTC